This record concerns one TCR beta chain sequence. What this receptor recognizes is not known. No base-level quality is on record; no much larger clone is a single base apart. This sample is drawn from a study of Ad26.COV2.S vaccination and SARS-CoV-2 variants (dated by TCRdb to 2020 to 2022). With respect to the entire study: Donors in the vaccine arm were drawn from COV1001, a phase I-IIa trial of Ad26.COV2.S in healthy adults that was multicentre, randomized, double-blind and placebo-controlled. Dosing of Ad26.COV2.S was intramuscular, at either 5x10^10 or 1x10^11 viral particles, delivered as one shot or as two shots spaced 56 days apart. TCRbeta repertoire sequencing served as the tool for gauging how specific and how broad the SARS-CoV-2-reactive T cell receptors were following Ad26.COV2.S vaccination. A total of 32 samples were included in the TCR-sequenced set, comprising around 20 Ad26.COV2.S vaccine recipients, 5 placebo recipients and 8 SARS-CoV-2 convalescent individuals. Trial participants were randomized into five groups of five: low-dose or high-dose Ad26.COV2.S given once or twice, or placebo on both occasions. Investigators did not know the trial group allocation while performing experiments and assessing outcomes. Findings and caveats that apply to the study as a whole: Non-spike TCR breadth was comparable between vaccine and placebo recipients, consistent with the vaccine containing only spike. The authors noted that the TCR breadth and depth analyses may have underestimated total T cell responses. The study was not powered to compare responses between vaccine doses or regimens. Higher spike-specific TCR breadth was observed in Ad26.COV2.S recipients than in placebo recipients (P = 0.0014). Substantial breadth of spike-specific CD8+ and CD4+ T cell responses was reported after vaccination.

The immunoSEQ Assay was the method used to sequence TCRbeta CDR3 regions. After extraction, genomic DNA underwent amplification by bias-controlled multiplex PCR, followed by high-throughput sequencing. The study's processing was this. Collapsing and filtering of sequences were performed to quantify the absolute abundance of each unique TCRbeta CDR3 region. Usable DNA was measured by amplifying reference genes present in all nucleated cells, and TCRbeta template counts were normalized to that usable DNA to estimate T cell fraction. Repertoire TCRs were annotated as SARS-CoV-2-specific when V gene, CDR3 amino acid sequence and J gene were exactly matched to a known reactive TCR set. The reference SARS-CoV-2 TCR set was obtained from MIRA and was filtered for enrichment in COVID-19-positive ImmuneCODE repertoires, whereby public or cross-reactive TCRs were removed. Drawing on the MIRA antigens, annotated TCRs were analysed further at the level of specific ORF or position within ORF. Depth was the summed frequency of annotated unique rearrangements, while breadth was defined as annotated unique rearrangements over total unique productive rearrangements. Two-sided Wilcoxon rank-sum tests were applied when comparing TCR breadth between groups. In TCRdb, the immuneACCESS table is reduced to in-frame sequences with V and J assigned. These tables do not hold every clone; where another copy was compared, an unresolved V gene accounts for under half, and the others remain unexplained. The V and J calls and the clone size are those of that table, but D and trimming were determined from the DNA. For this sample there are a few hundred thousand clones; 90% appear just once. Approximately 4.3% of the sample is in the top ten clones.

In the germline V gene (reference sequence), CDR1 corresponds to LGHDT and CDR2 to YNNKEL. The CDR3 numbers 13 residues from cysteine through phenylalanine. The only DNA kept is the CDR3, 39 bases in frame from the first base. Trimming removed 6 bases from V and 2 bases from J, leaving 11 bases between the germline ends. The meaning of the sample's treatment or condition label: roughly 19 received Ad26.COV2.S at low or high dose, single or two shots; a few received placebo; per-sample allocation not given. For vaccine and placebo recipients, repertoires were sequenced using samples collected on day 63 after the first injection. Between 29 July and 7 August 2020, Cohort 1b enrolled fewer than 30 adults aged 18-55 years at one site in Boston, USA. Ad26.COV2.S was a replication-incompetent adenovirus type 26 vector that expressed a prefusion-stabilized SARS-CoV-2 spike protein derived from the original Wuhan strain.

The sequencing here drew on peripheral blood, taken in a trial of Ad26.COV2.S vaccine versus placebo. The chain is encoded by TRBV3-1 (or the pseudogene TRBV3-2) joined to TRBJ2-7; the D region possibly corresponds to TRBD2 (5 bases align). The TCR was taken from a person aged 18-60 years who received the Ad26.COV2.S COVID-19 vaccine or a placebo. CDR3 sequence: CASRLTSTYEQYF. The DNA is TGTGCCAGCAGACTTACTAGTACCTACGAGCAGTACTTC.